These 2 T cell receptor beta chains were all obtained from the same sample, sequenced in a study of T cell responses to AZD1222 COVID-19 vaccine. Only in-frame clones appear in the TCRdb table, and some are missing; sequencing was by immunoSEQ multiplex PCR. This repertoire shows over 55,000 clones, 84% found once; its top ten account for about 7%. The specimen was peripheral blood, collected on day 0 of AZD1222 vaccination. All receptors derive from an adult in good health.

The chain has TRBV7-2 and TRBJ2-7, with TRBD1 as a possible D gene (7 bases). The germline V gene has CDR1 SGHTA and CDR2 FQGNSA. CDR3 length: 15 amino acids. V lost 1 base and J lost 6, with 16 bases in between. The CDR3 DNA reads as TGTGCCAGCAGCTTAGGGGGGGCAGGGGGACTCGAGCAGTACTTC. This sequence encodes CASSLGGAGGLEQYF.

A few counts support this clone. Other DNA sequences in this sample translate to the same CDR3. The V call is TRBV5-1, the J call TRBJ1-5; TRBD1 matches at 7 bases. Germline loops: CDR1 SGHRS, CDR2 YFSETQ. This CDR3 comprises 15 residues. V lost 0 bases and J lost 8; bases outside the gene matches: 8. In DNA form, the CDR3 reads TGCGCCAGCAGCTTGGGCGACAGGGAATTCGAGCCCCAGCATTTT. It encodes CASSLGDREFEPQHF.